This T cell receptor (beta chain) was sequenced in a study of OX40 agonist ivuxolimab in advanced cancers. Whole-study findings and limits: Relative to CD4+ cells, CD8+ T cells on average had more expanded clones.

Libraries were prepared by immunoSEQ multiplex PCR; TCRdb keeps only in-frame clonotypes and omits some of them. This table has around 80,000 clones, approximately 89% appearing once. A note on this clone: The antigen is undetermined.

Germline CDR1 reads MNHEY; CDR2 reads SVGAGI. The V and J ends lost 7 bases and 6 bases, in that order; junction bases with no gene match: 12. This CDR3 is 14 amino acids long. The clonotype comes from an adult with an advanced solid tumor such as melanoma, head and neck, liver or kidney cancer. The sequencing used CD4+ or CD8+ T cells sorted from blood, collected in a trial of the OX40 agonist ivuxolimab. The rearrangement links TRBV6-5 to TRBJ2-7; 7 bases line up with TRBD1. CDR3 sequence: CASKVEANRGEQYF. The CDR3 bases are TGTGCCAGCAAAGTTGAAGCTAACAGGGGCGAGCAGTACTTC.